These 25 T cell receptor beta chains originate from one sample sequenced in a study of vaccination effects on CD4 cells after COVID-19. Ahead of sequencing, the ViraFEST assay grew antigen-specific CD4+ T cells using viral peptide pools. Upon completion of approximately ten days in culture, CD4+ T cells were isolated. The person had PCR-confirmed SARS-CoV-2 infection between March and December 2020. These receptors are not linked to any known antigen. TCRdb keeps only in-frame clones here, not all; method: immunoSEQ multiplex PCR. The table shows about 27,000 clones, with 77% occurring only once. Source: CD4+ T cells from PBMCs cultured with HCoV-NL63 spike peptides, taken before COVID-19 vaccination. The receptors come from a human donor who had a prior SARS-CoV-2 infection.

The chain combines TRBV30 with TRBJ2-5, with D unclear. The CDR3 runs to 12 residues. V dropped 2 bases and J dropped 5 bases, with 9 bases sitting between them. Germline CDR1 and CDR2: GTSNPN and SVGIG (reference sequence). The CDR3 coding sequence is TGTGCCTGGAGTATTGGGGTGGAGACCCAGTACTTC. It translates to CAWSIGVETQYF.

The chain couples TRBV2 to TRBJ1-6; 9 positions agree with TRBD1. This CDR3 spans 19 amino acids. V dropped 6 bases and J dropped 9; count of bases not matched to a gene: 21. Per germline, CDR1 SNHLY and CDR2 FYNNEI. CDR3 loop: CASRRSLRDREQGRSPLHF. The CDR3 DNA reads TGTGCCAGCAGGCGATCACTCCGGGACAGGGAACAGGGGCGTTCACCCCTCCACTTT. Drawing the rest from reference TRBV2 and TRBJ1-6, the complete variable domain is EPEVTQTPSHQVTQMGQEVILRCVPISNHLYFYWYRQILGQKVEFLVSFYNNEISEKSEIFDDQFSVERPDGSNFTLKIRSTKLEDSAMYFCASRRSLRDREQGRSPLHFGNGTRLTVT.

This clone was counted a single time. This sequence joins TRBV18 and TRBJ2-5; D ambiguous. This CDR3 is 14 amino acids long. Germline V gene data show CDR1 as KGHSH and CDR2 as LQKENI. V was clipped by 1 base and J by 1 base, with 7 bases between them. CDR3 DNA sequence: TGTGCCAGCTCACCACTGGCCCCCCAAGAGACCCAGTACTTC. Translating gives CASSPLAPQETQYF.

The rearrangement uses TRBV14 and TRBJ1-5; 7 nucleotides agree with TRBD1. The CDR3 totals 14 residues. CDR1 and CDR2 (germline): SGHDN, FVKESK. V shed 1 base and J 7 bases; nucleotides not matched to a gene: 4. CDR3 sequence reads: CASSQGAGGQPQHF. CDR3 DNA sequence: TGTGCCAGCAGCCAAGGGGCAGGGGGGCAGCCCCAGCATTTT.

This chain uses TRBV18 with TRBJ2-1, with D perhaps TRBD1 (6 bases). Trimming stripped 5 bases from V and 7 bases from J, with 15 bases between. CDR3 length equals 14 residues. Germline values: CDR1 KGHSH, CDR2 LQKENI. CDR3 nucleotides: TGTGCCAGCTCAAGGGGGACCCTAGGGAATGAGCAGTTCTTC. It is translated as CASSRGTLGNEQFF.

The genes are TRBV29-1 and TRBJ2-1; 8 nucleotides line up with TRBD2. Germline loops: CDR1 SQVTM, CDR2 ANQGSEA. The V and J ends lost 1 base and 6 bases, in that order; junction bases with no gene match: 11. This CDR3 has 16 amino acids. The CDR3 is CSVEGAGVLKLNEQFF. As DNA, the CDR3 is TGCAGCGTTGAAGGAGCGGGGGTTCTCAAACTCAATGAGCAGTTCTTC.

CDR3 protein: CASSLLIGSGANVLTF. CDR3 DNA sequence: TGTGCCAGCAGCTTGTTAATCGGCTCTGGGGCCAACGTCCTGACTTTC. The rearrangement joins TRBV5-4 to TRBJ2-6; D ambiguous. This CDR3 has 16 amino acids. The germline CDR1 and CDR2 sequences are SGHNT and YYREEE (reference sequence). Trimming removed 1 base at V and 0 bases at J, with 8 bases between.

V is TRBV7-2 and J is TRBJ2-3, with 8 bases aligning to TRBD2. The germline V gene has CDR1 SGHTA and CDR2 FQGNSA. The CDR3 loop spans 15 amino acids. Trimming at V came to 5 bases and at J to 4 bases, leaving 8 bases not matched to a gene. In DNA form, the CDR3 reads TGTGCCAGCAGCGATCGCGCGGGGGGCGCAGATACGCAGTATTTT. As protein: CASSDRAGGADTQYF.

The CDR3 loop reads CASRWTGLSVETQYF. The CDR3 region has the DNA TGCGCCAGCCGCTGGACAGGGCTATCTGTAGAGACCCAGTACTTC. The V and J genes are TRBV5-1 and TRBJ2-5; 8 bases line up with TRBD1. CDR3 length: 15 residues. Germline-derived CDR1 and CDR2 are SGHRS and YFSETQ. The V and J ends lost 7 bases and 4 bases, in that order; junction bases with no gene match: 12.

This clone was picked up one time. The rearrangement uses TRBV6-1 and TRBJ1-1; D gene unclear. The V end was cut by 1 base, the J end by 1 base, with 7 bases between. There are 14 residues in the CDR3. CDR1 MNHNS and CDR2 SASEGT come from the germline V gene. The CDR3 nucleotides read TGTGCCAGCAGTGAAGGTCTGGAGAACACTGAAGCTTTCTTT. Amino acid sequence: CASSEGLENTEAFF.

V is TRBV6-6 and J is TRBJ1-6, with D possibly being TRBD1 (6 bases). The CDR3 consists of 15 residues. V dropped 2 bases and J dropped 7 bases, with 12 bases sitting between them. The germline gives CDR1 MNHNY, CDR2 SVGAGI (reference sequence). CDR3 region: CASSYAPGDNSPLHF. The CDR3 coding sequence is TGTGCCAGCAGTTACGCACCAGGGGACAATTCACCCCTCCACTTT.

V gene TRBV2 combines with J gene TRBJ2-5; the match to TRBD1 covers 8 bases. The length of the CDR3 is 14 residues. Germline CDR1 reads SNHLY; CDR2 reads FYNNEI. The ends lost 5 bases at V and 4 bases at J; junction bases unmatched: 6. CDR3 bases: TGTGCCAGCAGTCGCCTAGACAGGGGAGAGACCCAGTACTTC. Protein sequence: CASSRLDRGETQYF.

This chain links TRBV7-2 with TRBJ2-1; D possibly matches TRBD1 or TRBD2 (5 bases each). Germline CDR1 reads SGHTA; CDR2 reads FQGNSA. The CDR3 contains 14 residues. The germline V and J ends were trimmed by 5 bases and 5 bases, with 13 bases remaining between them. This CDR3 is CASSGWGTNNEQFF. The CDR3 DNA reads TGTGCCAGCAGCGGTTGGGGGACGAACAATGAGCAGTTCTTC.

The V and J genes are TRBV18 and TRBJ2-1, with 7 bases matching TRBD1. The germline gives CDR1 KGHSH, CDR2 LQKENI. This CDR3 comprises 16 residues. With 0 bases clipped from V and 0 bases from J, the junction kept 2 bases outside the gene matches. CDR3 DNA: TGTGCCAGCTCACCACCGGGACAGCTCTCCTACAATGAGCAGTTCTTC. This gives the protein CASSPPGQLSYNEQFF.

Concerning this clone itself: The junction departs from the called germline gene at one end, perhaps through a read error. The gene calls are TRBV6-1 and TRBJ2-2; 10 positions agree with TRBD2. Germline V gene lookup returns CDR1 MNHNS and CDR2 SASEGT. The CDR3 runs 15 residues. The CDR3 sequence: CASREAGGRTGELFF. The DNA of the CDR3 is TGTGCCAGCAGGGAAGCGGGGGGGCGAACCGGGGAGCTGTTTTTT.

This clone turned up a few times. CDR3 nucleotides: TGTGCCAGCAGCGTAGATCTCCAGCCGGGGGGCTACACCTTC. It specifies CASSVDLQPGGYTF. This chain joins TRBV9 and TRBJ1-2, with no clear D. The CDR3 consists of 14 residues. The germline V and J ends were trimmed by 0 bases and 8 bases, with 14 bases remaining between them. Germline-derived CDR1 and CDR2 are SGDLS and YYNGEE.

This chain uses TRBV6-2 or TRBV6-3 with TRBJ2-3; D possibly matches TRBD1 or TRBD2 (5 bases each). Trimming removed 1 base at V and 2 bases at J, with 19 bases between. The CDR3 covers 18 residues. Per germline, CDR1 MNHEY and CDR2 SVGEGT. CDR3 bases: TGTGCCAGCAGTTACTTCACAGCCTTGGGGGTCTACACAGATACGCAGTATTTT. Translated: CASSYFTALGVYTDTQYF.

This CDR3 reads CASSLAIGIGQGYYEQYF. The CDR3 DNA reads TGTGCCAGCAGCTTAGCTATAGGGATCGGACAGGGGTATTACGAGCAGTACTTC. This sequence joins TRBV7-8 and TRBJ2-7, with 9 bases lining up with TRBD1. The CDR3 spans 18 residues. The junction had 13 bases not matched to a gene; V was cut back by 0 bases and J by 4 bases. Germline assignment: CDR1 SGHVS and CDR2 FQNEAQ.

V gene TRBV10-3 combines with J gene TRBJ1-1; D gene unclear. V gave up 0 bases and J gave up 4 bases, with 12 bases separating them. Germline assignment: CDR1 ENHRY and CDR2 SYGVKD. There are 15 residues in the CDR3. The CDR3 nucleotides read TGTGCCATCAGTGAGTCAACGGGCGTCGGCACTGAAGCTTTCTTT. It specifies CAISESTGVGTEAFF.

The rearrangement uses TRBV11-3 and TRBJ1-2; 7 nucleotides line up with TRBD1. Germline V lookup: CDR1 SGHNT, CDR2 YENEEA. With 5 bases clipped from V and 5 bases from J, the junction kept 2 bases outside the gene matches. This CDR3 comprises 12 residues. The CDR3 DNA follows: TGTGCCAGCAGCACAGGGGCGTATGGCTACACCTTC. Translated: CASSTGAYGYTF.

The chain uses TRBV7-3 and TRBJ2-1; TRBD1 agrees at 8 bases. Germline CDR1 SGHTA, CDR2 FQGTGA. V dropped 5 bases and J dropped 9; count of bases not matched to a gene: 6. There are 13 residues in the CDR3. In DNA, the CDR3 is TGTGCCAGCAGCACCCAACAGGGGGGTGAGCAGTTCTTC. It specifies CASSTQQGGEQFF.

This rearrangement joins TRBV25-1 to TRBJ2-1; 11 nucleotides agree with TRBD2. Germline lookup yields CDR1 MGHDK and CDR2 SYGVNS. The CDR3 loop spans 17 amino acids. Trimming took 6 bases from V and 0 from J; bases not matched to a gene: 7. The CDR3 DNA reads as TGTGCCAGCAGACCTTCTAGCGGGGGGAGCTCCTACAATGAGCAGTTCTTC. It encodes CASRPSSGGSSYNEQFF. Based on the CDR3 plus reference TRBV25-1 and TRBJ2-1, the full variable domain is EADIYQTPRYLVIGTGKKITLECSQTMGHDKMYWYQQDPGMELHLIHYSYGVNSTEKGDLSSESTVSRIRTEHFPLTLESARPSHTSQYLCASRPSSGGSSYNEQFFGPGTRLTVL.

The rearrangement uses TRBV9 and TRBJ1-1, with D perhaps TRBD1 (6 bases). This CDR3 region has 12 residues. V shed 0 bases and J shed 11 bases, with 11 bases lying between them. Germline V lookup: CDR1 SGDLS, CDR2 YYNGEE. CDR3 DNA: TGTGCCAGCAGCGTAGTTGGGGGGCCGGCTTTCTTT. Amino acids: CASSVVGGPAFF.

The chain joins TRBV7-9 to TRBJ2-7, with 7 bases identical to TRBD2. The CDR3 consists of 15 residues. Germline V lookup: CDR1 SEHNR, CDR2 FQNEAQ (reference sequence). Trimming took 5 bases from V and 4 from J; bases not matched to a gene: 11. CDR3 in amino acids: CASSPRAGVIYEQYF. The CDR3 region has the DNA TGTGCCAGCAGCCCGAGGGCGGGAGTGATTTACGAGCAGTACTTC.

The chain carries TRBV5-1 and TRBJ2-7, with D perhaps matching TRBD1 or TRBD2 (6 bases each). Germline CDR1 SGHRS, CDR2 YFSETQ. Deletions cut 0 bases from V and 6 bases from J, with 19 bases between. The CDR3 extends over 16 amino acids. CDR3 bases: TGCGCCAGCAGCTTGGCCCGTGGGGGGCATTCGGGCGAGCAGTACTTC. The encoded protein is CASSLARGGHSGEQYF.